This paragraph reports one T cell receptor (beta chain). The clone's antigen remains unknown. No quality values exist for individual bases; no much larger clone is one base distant. These data come from a study of PD-1 blockade in classical Hodgkin lymphoma (dated by TCRdb to 2020 to 2021). With respect to the entire study: Nivolumab dosing was 3 mg/kg intravenously every 2 weeks, continuing until either disease progression or unacceptable toxicity. To define a peripheral blood immune signature of response to PD-1 blockade in classical Hodgkin lymphoma, the study combined TCR beta sequencing with CyTOF. What the work shows at the level of the full study, not this receptor alone: Trial patients with a complete response had baseline diversity similar to that of newly diagnosed patients, while partial responders and progressors had significantly lower diversity. Only a single clinical trial cohort was studied, and what caused the repertoire differences, possibly disease activity or prior therapy, remained undefined. Patients starting nivolumab less than 1 year after ASCT had lower diversity and were excluded from later analyses to avoid confounding by immune reconstitution. Baseline TCR diversity was reported as lower in newly diagnosed patients than in healthy donors, and lower still in relapsed/refractory patients. A significant rise by C4D1 was seen in CD4+ but not CD8+ TCR diversity (p=0.0027 vs p=0.16), with the rise being most apparent in complete responders (p=0.02).

Per the publication, the time point label means: cycle 2 day 1 (C2D1) of nivolumab. All trial patients had relapsed after autologous stem cell transplantation, with cohorts A, B and C differing in prior brentuximab vedotin exposure. The trial cohort comprised more than 55 patients with relapsed/refractory classical Hodgkin lymphoma whose best overall responses were complete response, partial response or progressive disease. Trial patients were treated with single-agent nivolumab in the multi-cohort phase II CheckMate 205 trial. Best overall response was determined by an independent review committee according to the 2007 International Working Group response criteria. Trial PBMCs were obtained immediately prior to nivolumab initiation (C1D1) and on therapy at cycle 2 day 1 and cycle 4 day 1. Peripheral blood was collected in 8 mL Vacutainer Cell Preparation Tubes, from which PBMCs were isolated by centrifugation and then cryopreserved.

From cysteine to phenylalanine, the CDR3 is 15 amino acids long. This entry keeps only the CDR3 DNA: 45 bases, framed from base 1. CDR1 and CDR2, looked up from the germline V gene, are MNHNS and SASEGT. V loses 1 base at its end and J loses 0 bases; junction bases beyond the gene matches: 3. Genomic DNA was extracted with the Qiagen DNeasy kit from unsorted PBMCs and from negatively selected CD4+ and CD8+ fractions. Using primers that anneal to V and J segments, immunoSEQ multiplex PCR amplified the TCR beta CDR3 regions. A synthetic immune receptor repertoire was used to minimize amplification bias, and remaining bias was computationally removed after sequencing. Under the source paper's analysis protocol: Custom Python scripts were used to quantify repertoire diversity as the Shannon entropy index. Unsorted, CD4+ and CD8+ repertoires were analyzed separately, except for combined analyses in which CD4+ and CD8+ sequences were merged in silico. Clonal expansion was defined as a frequency increase of at least 2-fold after treatment compared with C1D1, and clones undetected at baseline were assigned a pseudocount of 0.5. Clones with 0 or 1 copy at C1D1 were classified as singleton clones, and clones with 2 or more copies were classified as non-singleton clones. Clones expanded in unsorted samples were assigned a CD4+, CD8+ or unknown annotation through matching of protein sequences in sorted samples from the same patient. Diversity changes from C1D1 to C4D1 were tested in paired samples using Wilcoxon tests. The table comes from immuneACCESS by way of TCRdb, which keeps in-frame sequences with V and J called. Part of the clones is missing from these tables; in studies checked, under half for an unresolved V gene and the rest for unknown reasons. V and J calls and clone size are given by that table; D and trimming were obtained from the DNA. The sample table lists 50,000 to 65,000 clones, approximately 90% of them with a count of one. The ten largest account for 8.5% to 12% of the sample.

Material: peripheral blood mononuclear cells (PBMCs), obtained before the second cycle of nivolumab. The sequence derives from a human donor with classical Hodgkin lymphoma. Here the chain combines TRBV6-1 and TRBJ2-7, with 7 bases matching TRBD2. DNA sequence: TGTGCCAGCAGTGAAGAGCCTAGCGGCTCCTACGAGCAGTACTTC. Protein translation: CASSEEPSGSYEQYF.